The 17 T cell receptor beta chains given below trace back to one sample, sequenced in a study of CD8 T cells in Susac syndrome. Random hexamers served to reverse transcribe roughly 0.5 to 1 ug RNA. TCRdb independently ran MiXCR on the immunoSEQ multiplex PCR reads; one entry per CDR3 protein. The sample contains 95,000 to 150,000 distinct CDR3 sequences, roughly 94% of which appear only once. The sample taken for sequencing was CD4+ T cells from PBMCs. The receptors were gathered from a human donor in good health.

In DNA, the CDR3 is TGCGCCAGCAGCTTGACAGGGGCGAACACTGAAGCTTTCTTT. This gives the protein CASSLTGANTEAFF. The chain has TRBV5-1 and TRBJ1-1; 7 nucleotides align to TRBD1. The CDR3 is made up of 14 amino acids. CDR1 and CDR2 from the germline V gene are SGHRS and YFSETQ. J was trimmed by 1 base and V by 1 base; bases with no gene match: 1.

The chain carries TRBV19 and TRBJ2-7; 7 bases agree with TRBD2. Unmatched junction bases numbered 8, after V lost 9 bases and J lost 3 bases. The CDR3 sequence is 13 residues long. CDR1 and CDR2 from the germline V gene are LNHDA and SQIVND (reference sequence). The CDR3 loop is CASRQSGNYEQYF. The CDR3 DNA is TGTGCCAGCCGACAGAGCGGGAACTACGAGCAGTACTTC.

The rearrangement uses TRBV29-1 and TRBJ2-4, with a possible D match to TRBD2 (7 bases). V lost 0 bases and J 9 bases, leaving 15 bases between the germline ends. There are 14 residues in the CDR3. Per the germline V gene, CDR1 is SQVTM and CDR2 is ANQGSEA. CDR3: CSVEEGRGLGIQYF. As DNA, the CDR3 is TGCAGCGTTGAAGAAGGGCGGGGGCTCGGCATTCAGTACTTC.

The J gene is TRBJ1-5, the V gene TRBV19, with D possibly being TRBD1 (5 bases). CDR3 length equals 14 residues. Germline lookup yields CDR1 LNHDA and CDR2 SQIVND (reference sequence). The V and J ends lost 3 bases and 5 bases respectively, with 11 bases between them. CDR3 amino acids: CASSITGRDQPQHF. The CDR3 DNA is TGTGCCAGTAGTATCACAGGAAGGGATCAGCCCCAGCATTTT.

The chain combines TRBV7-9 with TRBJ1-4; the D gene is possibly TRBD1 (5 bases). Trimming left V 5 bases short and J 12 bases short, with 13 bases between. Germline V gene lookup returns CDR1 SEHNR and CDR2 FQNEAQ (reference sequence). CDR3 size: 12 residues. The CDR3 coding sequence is TGTGCCAGCAGCCCCCGGGGAGGGGAACTGTTTTTT. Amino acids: CASSPRGGELFF.

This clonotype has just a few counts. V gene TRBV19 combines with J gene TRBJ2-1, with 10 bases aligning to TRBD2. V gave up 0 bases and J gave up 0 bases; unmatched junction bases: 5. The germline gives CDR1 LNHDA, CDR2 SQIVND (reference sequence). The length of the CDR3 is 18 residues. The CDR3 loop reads CASSIDVPSGSSYNEQFF. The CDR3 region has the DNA TGTGCCAGTAGTATAGATGTTCCTAGCGGGAGCTCCTACAATGAGCAGTTCTTC.

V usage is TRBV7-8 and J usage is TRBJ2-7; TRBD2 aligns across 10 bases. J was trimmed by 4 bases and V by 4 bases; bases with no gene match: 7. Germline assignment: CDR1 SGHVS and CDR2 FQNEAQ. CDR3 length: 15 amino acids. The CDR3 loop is CASSYSSGGTYEQYF. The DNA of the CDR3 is TGTGCCAGCAGCTACTCTAGCGGGGGAACGTACGAGCAGTACTTC.

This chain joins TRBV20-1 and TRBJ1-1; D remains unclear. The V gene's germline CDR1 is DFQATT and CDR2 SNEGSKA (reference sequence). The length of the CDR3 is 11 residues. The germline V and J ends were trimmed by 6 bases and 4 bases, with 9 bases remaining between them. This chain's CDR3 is CSAAAVTEAFF. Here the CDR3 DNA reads TGCAGTGCCGCCGCGGTCACTGAAGCTTTCTTT.

CDR3 nucleotide sequence: TGCAGTGCGGCGACTAGGAGCTCCTACAATGAGCAGTTCTTC. Its translation is CSAATRSSYNEQFF. The chain uses TRBV20-1 and TRBJ2-1, with TRBD2 as a possible D gene (6 bases). Trimming stripped 6 bases from V and 0 bases from J, with 12 bases between. The CDR3 loop spans 14 amino acids. Per germline, CDR1 DFQATT and CDR2 SNEGSKA (reference sequence).

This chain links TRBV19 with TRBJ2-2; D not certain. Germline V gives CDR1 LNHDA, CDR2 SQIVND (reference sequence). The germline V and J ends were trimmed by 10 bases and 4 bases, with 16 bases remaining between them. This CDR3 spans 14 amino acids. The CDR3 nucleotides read TGTGCCACGCAGGACCCCTGGGCCACCGGGGAGCTGTTTTTT. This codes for CATQDPWATGELFF. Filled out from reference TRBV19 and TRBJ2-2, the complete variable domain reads DGGITQSPKYLFRKEGQNVTLSCEQNLNHDAMYWYRQDPGQGLRLIYYSQIVNDFQKGDIAEGYSVSREKKESFPLTVTSAQKNPTAFYLCATQDPWATGELFFGEGSRLTVL.

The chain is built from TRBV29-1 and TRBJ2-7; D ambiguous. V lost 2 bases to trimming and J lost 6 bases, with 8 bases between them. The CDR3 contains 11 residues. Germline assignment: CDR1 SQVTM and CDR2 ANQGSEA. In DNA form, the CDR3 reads TGCAGCGTTGAACCCCCTAGCGAGCAGTACTTC. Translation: CSVEPPSEQYF.

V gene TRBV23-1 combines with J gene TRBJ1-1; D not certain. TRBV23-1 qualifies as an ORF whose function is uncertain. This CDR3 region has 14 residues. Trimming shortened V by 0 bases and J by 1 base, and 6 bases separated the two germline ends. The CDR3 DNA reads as TGCGCCAGCAGTCAATCGTACAGGAACACTGAAGCTTTCTTT. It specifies CASSQSYRNTEAFF.

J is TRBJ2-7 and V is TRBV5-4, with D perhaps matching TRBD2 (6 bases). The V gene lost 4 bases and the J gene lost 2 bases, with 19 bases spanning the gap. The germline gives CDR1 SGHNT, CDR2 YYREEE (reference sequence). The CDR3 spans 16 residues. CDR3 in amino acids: CASSRTGAGYTYEQYF. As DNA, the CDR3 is TGTGCCAGCAGCAGAACCGGGGCGGGGTATACCTACGAGCAGTACTTC.

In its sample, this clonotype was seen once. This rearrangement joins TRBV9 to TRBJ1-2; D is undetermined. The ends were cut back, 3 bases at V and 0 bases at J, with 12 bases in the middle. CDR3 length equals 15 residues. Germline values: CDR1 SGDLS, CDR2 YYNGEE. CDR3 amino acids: CASSASNKANYGYTF. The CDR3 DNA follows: TGTGCCAGCAGCGCGTCAAACAAAGCTAACTATGGCTACACCTTC.

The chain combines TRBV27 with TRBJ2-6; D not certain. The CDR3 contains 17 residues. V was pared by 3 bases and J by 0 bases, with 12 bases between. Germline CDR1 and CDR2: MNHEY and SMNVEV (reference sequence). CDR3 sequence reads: CASSLKVQISGANVLTF. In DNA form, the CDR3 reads TGTGCCAGCAGTTTGAAAGTTCAAATCTCTGGGGCCAACGTCCTGACTTTC. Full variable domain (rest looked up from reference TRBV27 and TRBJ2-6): EAQVTQNPRYLITVTGKKLTVTCSQNMNHEYMSWYRQDPGLGLRQIYYSMNVEVTDKGDVPEGYKVSRKEKRNFPLILESPSPNQTSLYFCASSLKVQISGANVLTFGAGSRLTVL.

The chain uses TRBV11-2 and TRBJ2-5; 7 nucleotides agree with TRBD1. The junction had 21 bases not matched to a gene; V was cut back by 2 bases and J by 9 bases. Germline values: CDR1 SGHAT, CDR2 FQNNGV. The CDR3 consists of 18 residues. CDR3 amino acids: CASSLIGAGRSPQGAQYF. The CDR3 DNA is TGTGCCAGCAGCTTAATCGGAGCAGGGCGATCGCCTCAGGGGGCCCAGTACTTC.

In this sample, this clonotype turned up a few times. The CDR3 coding sequence is TGTGCCAGCAGCTTGGATTGGGGACTAGGGAATGAGCAGTTCTTC. Encoded protein: CASSLDWGLGNEQFF. This sequence joins TRBV7-9 and TRBJ2-1, with TRBD2 matching 8 bases. V lost 3 bases and J lost 7; bases outside the gene matches: 8. CDR3 size: 15 residues. CDR1 SEHNR and CDR2 FQNEAQ come from the germline V gene (reference sequence).